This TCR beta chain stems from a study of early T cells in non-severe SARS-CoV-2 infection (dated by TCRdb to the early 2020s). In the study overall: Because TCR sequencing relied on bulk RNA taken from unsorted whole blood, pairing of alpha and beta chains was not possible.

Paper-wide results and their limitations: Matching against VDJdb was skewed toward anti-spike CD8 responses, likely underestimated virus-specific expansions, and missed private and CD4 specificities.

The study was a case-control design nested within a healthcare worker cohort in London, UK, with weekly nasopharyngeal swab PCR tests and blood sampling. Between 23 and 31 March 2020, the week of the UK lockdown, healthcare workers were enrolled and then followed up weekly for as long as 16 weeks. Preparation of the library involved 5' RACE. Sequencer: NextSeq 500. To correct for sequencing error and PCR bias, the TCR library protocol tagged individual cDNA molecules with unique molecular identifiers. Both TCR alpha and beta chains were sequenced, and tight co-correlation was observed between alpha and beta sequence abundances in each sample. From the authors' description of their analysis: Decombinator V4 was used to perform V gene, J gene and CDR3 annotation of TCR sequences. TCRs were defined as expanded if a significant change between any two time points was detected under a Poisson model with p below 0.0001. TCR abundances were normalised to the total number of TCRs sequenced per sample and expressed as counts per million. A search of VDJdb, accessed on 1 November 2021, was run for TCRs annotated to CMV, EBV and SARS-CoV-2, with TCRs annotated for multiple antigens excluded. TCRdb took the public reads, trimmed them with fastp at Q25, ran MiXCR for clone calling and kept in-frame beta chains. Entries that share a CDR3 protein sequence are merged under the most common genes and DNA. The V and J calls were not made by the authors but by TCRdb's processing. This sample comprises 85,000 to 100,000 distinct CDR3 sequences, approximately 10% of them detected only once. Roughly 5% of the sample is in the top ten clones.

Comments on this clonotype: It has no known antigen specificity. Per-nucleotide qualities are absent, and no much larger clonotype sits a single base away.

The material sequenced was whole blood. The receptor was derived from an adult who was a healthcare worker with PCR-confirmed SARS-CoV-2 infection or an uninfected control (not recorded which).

The CDR3 here reads CASSLETGYGYTF. The DNA is as follows: TGTGCCAGCAGCTTAGAGACGGGGTATGGCTACACCTTC. This chain is built from TRBV7-2 and TRBJ1-2; a confident D gene designation cannot be given. Reading from cysteine to phenylalanine, the CDR3 counts 13 amino acids. Only CDR3 DNA remains: 39 bases, in frame from the first base. CDR1 and CDR2 are read off the germline V gene as SGHTA and FQGNSA. The junction carries 8 bases between V and J, which are trimmed by 1 base and 5 bases respectively.